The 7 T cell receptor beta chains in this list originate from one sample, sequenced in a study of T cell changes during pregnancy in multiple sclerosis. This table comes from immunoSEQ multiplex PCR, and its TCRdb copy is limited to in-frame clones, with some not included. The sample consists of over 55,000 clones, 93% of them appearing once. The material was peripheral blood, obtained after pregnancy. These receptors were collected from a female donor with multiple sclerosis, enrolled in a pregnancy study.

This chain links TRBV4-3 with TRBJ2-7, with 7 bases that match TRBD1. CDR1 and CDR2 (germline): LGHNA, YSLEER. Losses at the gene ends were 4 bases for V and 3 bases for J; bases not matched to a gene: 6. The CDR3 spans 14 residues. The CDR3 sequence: CASSRSGQSYEQYF. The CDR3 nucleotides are TGCGCCAGCAGCCGTTCGGGACAGAGCTACGAGCAGTACTTC.

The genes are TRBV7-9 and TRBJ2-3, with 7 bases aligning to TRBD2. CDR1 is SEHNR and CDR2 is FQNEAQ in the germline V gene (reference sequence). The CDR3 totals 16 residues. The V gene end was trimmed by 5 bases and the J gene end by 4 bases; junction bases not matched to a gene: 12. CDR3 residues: CASSPSLADRSDTQYF. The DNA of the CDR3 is TGTGCCAGCAGCCCATCTCTAGCGGATAGATCAGATACGCAGTATTTT.

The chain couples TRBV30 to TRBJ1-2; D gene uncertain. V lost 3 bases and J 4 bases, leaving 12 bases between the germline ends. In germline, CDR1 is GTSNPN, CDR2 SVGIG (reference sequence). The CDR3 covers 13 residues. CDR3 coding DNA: TGTGCCTGGAGGAGCCCCCTAAGCTATGGCTACACCTTC. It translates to CAWRSPLSYGYTF.

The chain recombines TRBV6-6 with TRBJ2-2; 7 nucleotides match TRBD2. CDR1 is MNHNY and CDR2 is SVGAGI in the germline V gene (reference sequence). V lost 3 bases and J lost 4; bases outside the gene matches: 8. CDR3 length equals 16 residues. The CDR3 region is CASSYSAGMGTGELFF. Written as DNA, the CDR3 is TGTGCCAGCAGTTATTCAGCGGGAATGGGCACCGGGGAGCTGTTTTTT.

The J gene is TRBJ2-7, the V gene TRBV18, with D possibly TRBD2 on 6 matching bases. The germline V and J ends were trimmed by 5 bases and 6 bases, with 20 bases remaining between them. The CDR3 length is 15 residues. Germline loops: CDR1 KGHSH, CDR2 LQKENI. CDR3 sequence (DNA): TGTGCCAGCTCATTCGGAGGGCAGGGAAGGTCCGAGCAGTACTTC. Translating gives CASSFGGQGRSEQYF. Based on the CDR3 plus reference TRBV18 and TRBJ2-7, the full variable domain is NAGVMQNPRHLVRRRGQEARLRCSPMKGHSHVYWYRQLPEEGLKFMVYLQKENIIDESGMPKERFSAEFPKEGPSILRIQQVVRGDSAAYFCASSFGGQGRSEQYFGPGTRLTVT.

The CDR3 DNA is TGCGCCAGCAGCATTCAGACAGGGCTTAGCACTGAAGCTTTCTTT. It encodes CASSIQTGLSTEAFF. The chain is built from TRBV4-3 and TRBJ1-1; 7 bases match TRBD1. From germline, CDR1 is LGHNA and CDR2 YSLEER. V was pared by 5 bases and J by 4 bases, with 10 bases of the junction left unmatched. This CDR3 has 15 amino acids.

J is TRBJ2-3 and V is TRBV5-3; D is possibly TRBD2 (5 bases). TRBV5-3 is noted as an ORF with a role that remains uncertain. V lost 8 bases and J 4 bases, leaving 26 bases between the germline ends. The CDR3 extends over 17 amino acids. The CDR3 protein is CASGYSVRGTIADTQYF. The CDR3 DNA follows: TGTGCCAGTGGATACTCGGTCCGGGGAACAATAGCAGATACGCAGTATTTT.